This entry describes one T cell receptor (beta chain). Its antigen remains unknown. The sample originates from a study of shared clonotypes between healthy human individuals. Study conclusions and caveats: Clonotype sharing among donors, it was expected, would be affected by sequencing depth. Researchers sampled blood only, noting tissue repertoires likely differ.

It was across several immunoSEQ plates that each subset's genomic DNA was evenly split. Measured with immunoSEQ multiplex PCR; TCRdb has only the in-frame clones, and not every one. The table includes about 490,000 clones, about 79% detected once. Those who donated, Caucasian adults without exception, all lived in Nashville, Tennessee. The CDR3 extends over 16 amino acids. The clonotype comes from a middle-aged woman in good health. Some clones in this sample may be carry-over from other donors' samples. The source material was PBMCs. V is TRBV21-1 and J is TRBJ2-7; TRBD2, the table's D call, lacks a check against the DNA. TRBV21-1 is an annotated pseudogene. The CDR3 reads CASSNEASGSGYEQYF. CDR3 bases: TGTGCCAGCAGCAATGAGGCTAGCGGGAGTGGGTACGAGCAGTACTTC.